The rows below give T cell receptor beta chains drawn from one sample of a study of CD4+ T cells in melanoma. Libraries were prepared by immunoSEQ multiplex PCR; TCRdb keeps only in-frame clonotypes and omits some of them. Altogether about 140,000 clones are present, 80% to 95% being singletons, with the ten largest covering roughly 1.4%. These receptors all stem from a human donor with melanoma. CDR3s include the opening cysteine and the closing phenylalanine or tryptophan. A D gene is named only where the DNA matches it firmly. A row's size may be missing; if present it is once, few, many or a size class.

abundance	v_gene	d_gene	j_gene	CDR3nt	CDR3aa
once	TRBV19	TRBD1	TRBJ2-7	TGTGCCAGTAGACCCCGGGACAGGGGACCCCGCGGATCTTACGAGCAGTACTTC	CASRPRDRGPRGSYEQYF
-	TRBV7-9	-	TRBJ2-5	TGTGCCAGCAGTGGCCCCCTTAGCCGGGACGGAAAACAAGAGACCCAGTACTTC	CASSGPLSRDGKQETQYF
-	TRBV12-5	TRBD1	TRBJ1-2	TGTGCTAGTGGTTTGGTACTAGGGACAGGGGGCGACTTGAGGGGCTACACCTTC	CASGLVLGTGGDLRGYTF
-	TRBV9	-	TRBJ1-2	TGTGCCAGCAGTGACGGTTGGGAACGCTATGGCTACACCTTC	CASSDGWERYGYTF
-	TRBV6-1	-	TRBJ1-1	TGTGCCAGCAACCTACTCGGAGGGAACACTGAAGCTTTCTTT	CASNLLGGNTEAFF
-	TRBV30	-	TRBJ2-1	TGTGCCTGGGATTCGGGTCTTGATGAGCAGTTCTTC	CAWDSGLDEQFF
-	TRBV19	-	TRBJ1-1	TGTGCCAGTAGTTTCGGCGGCGACACTGAAGCTTTCTTT	CASSFGGDTEAFF
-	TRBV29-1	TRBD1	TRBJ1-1	TGCAGCGTTGGGGCACGACAGGGGAAGGTAGAAGCTTTCTTT	CSVGARQGKVEAFF
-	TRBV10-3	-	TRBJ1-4	TGTGCCATCAGTGAGAAGTTAGGGAATAATGAAAAACTGTTTTTT	CAISEKLGNNEKLFF
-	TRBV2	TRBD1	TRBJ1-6	TGTGCCAGCAATCAACCACCCGGGACAGTCTATAATTCACCCCTCCACTTT	CASNQPPGTVYNSPLHF
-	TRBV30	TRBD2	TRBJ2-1	TGTGCCTGGAGTGGGACTAGCGGGGTCTACAATGAGCAGTTCTTC	CAWSGTSGVYNEQFF
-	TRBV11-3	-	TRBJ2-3	TGTGCCAGCAGCTTAAGGGCAGATACGCAGTATTTT	CASSLRADTQYF
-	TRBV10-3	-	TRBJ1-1	TGTGCCATCAGAGATACAGGGAACACTGAAGCTTTCTTT	CAIRDTGNTEAFF
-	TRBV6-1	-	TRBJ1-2	TGTGCCAGCAATCTGACTCCCACCCTGAACTATGGCTACACCTTC	CASNLTPTLNYGYTF
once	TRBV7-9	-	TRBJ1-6	TGTGCCAGCAGCTTAGAGGGCCGTGTAGGCTATAATTCACCCCTCCACTTT	CASSLEGRVGYNSPLHF
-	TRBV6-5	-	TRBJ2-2	TGTGCCAGCGGGGCCCGTGCGCCCGGGGAGCTGTTTTTT	CASGARAPGELFF
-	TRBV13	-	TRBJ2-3	TGTGCCAGCAGCTTAGGCAGGGCAGGGAAGGGCGCAGATACGCAGTATTTT	CASSLGRAGKGADTQYF
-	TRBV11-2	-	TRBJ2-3	TGTGCCAGCAGAGGGTCTATGGACAGTAACACAGATACGCAGTATTTT	CASRGSMDSNTDTQYF
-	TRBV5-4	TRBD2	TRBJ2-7	TGTGCCAGCAGCTTGGTGAGCGCGGGGGGTAACTACGAGCAGTACTTC	CASSLVSAGGNYEQYF
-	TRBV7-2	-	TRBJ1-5	TGTGCCAGCAGCCTACAGGGAGATAGCAATCAGCCCCAGCATTTT	CASSLQGDSNQPQHF
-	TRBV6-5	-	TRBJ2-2	TGTGCCAGCAGCGGGGGGCTGAACACCGGGGAGCTGTTTTTT	CASSGGLNTGELFF
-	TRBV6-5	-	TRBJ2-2	TGTGCCAGCAAGGGGCCGAACACCGGGGAGCTGTTTTTT	CASKGPNTGELFF
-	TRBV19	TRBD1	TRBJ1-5	TGTGCCAGTAGTCTACGACAGGGACGATATAGCAATCAGCCCCAGCATTTT	CASSLRQGRYSNQPQHF
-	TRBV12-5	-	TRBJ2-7	TGTGCTAGTGGTTTGGGGTACGAGCAGTACTTC	CASGLGYEQYF
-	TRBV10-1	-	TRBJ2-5	TGCGCCAGCAGTGATGGGGGAGAAGAGACCCAGTACTTC	CASSDGGEETQYF
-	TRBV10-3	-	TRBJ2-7	TGTGCCATCAGTGACCGGGACGGCTCCTACGAGCAGTACTTC	CAISDRDGSYEQYF
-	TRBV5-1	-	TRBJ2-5	TGCGCCAGCATGGAGGGGGCGTTGGAGACCCAGTACTTC	CASMEGALETQYF
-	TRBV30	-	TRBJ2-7	TGTGCCTGGACCGCCTCTCCTGCGGACGAGCAGTACTTC	CAWTASPADEQYF
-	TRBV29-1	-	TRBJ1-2	TGCAGCGTTGGGGGGCCCTCCTATGGCTACACCTTC	CSVGGPSYGYTF
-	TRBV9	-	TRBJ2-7	TGTGCCAGCAGCGTAGGTAGCGACCACGAGCAGTACTTC	CASSVGSDHEQYF
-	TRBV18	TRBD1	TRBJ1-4	TGTGCCAGCTCACCGGGACAGGGTAATGAAAAACTGTTTTTT	CASSPGQGNEKLFF
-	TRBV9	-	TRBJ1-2	TGTGCCAGCAGCGTATCGCCGCCAGTGGGCTACACCTTC	CASSVSPPVGYTF
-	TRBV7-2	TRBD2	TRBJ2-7	TGTGCCAGCAGCTTAGAAAGGCGGGGGGGTCGCTACGAGCAGTACTTC	CASSLERRGGRYEQYF
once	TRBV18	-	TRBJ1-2	TGTGCCAGCTCACCGATGGGCCCCACACGAACTACCTCCTTCAATGGCTACACCTTC	CASSPMGPTRTTSFNGYTF
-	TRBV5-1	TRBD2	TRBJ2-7	TGCGCCAGCAGCGTACTAGCGAGCGGCTACGAGCAGTACTTC	CASSVLASGYEQYF
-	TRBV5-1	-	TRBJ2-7	TGCGCCAGCAGCTTCGGGGACCCCTACGAGCAGTACTTC	CASSFGDPYEQYF
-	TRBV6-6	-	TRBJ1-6	TGTGCCAGCAGTTATAAAGGGTATTCACCCCTCCACTTT	CASSYKGYSPLHF
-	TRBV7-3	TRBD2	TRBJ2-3	TGTGCCAGCAGCTTAGGAGCGGGGGATCCAGATACGCAGTATTTT	CASSLGAGDPDTQYF
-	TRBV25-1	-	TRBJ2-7	TGTGCCAGCAGTGAAAGGACAGTGAGCTCCTACGAGCAGTACTTC	CASSERTVSSYEQYF
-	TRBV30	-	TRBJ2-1	TGTGCCTGGAGGACGCGGAAACTCTGGGGGACGAATGAGCAGTTCTTC	CAWRTRKLWGTNEQFF
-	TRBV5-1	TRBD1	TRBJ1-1	TGCGCCAGCAGTGTCGGAAACAGGGGGCCGGAGGCTTTCTTT	CASSVGNRGPEAFF
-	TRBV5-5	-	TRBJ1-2	TGTGCCAGCAGCCTACTCGGCAACTATGGCTACACCTTC	CASSLLGNYGYTF
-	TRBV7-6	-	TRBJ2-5	TGTGCCAGCAGCTTACAAGAGACCCAGTACTTC	CASSLQETQYF
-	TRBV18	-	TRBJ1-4	TGTGCCAGCTCACCCACAGAGACTAATGAAAAACTGTTTTTT	CASSPTETNEKLFF
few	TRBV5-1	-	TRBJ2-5	TGCGCCAGCAGCTTGGGAGACTTGCCCTCGGGGACCCAGTACTTC	CASSLGDLPSGTQYF
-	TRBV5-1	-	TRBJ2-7	TGCGCCAGCACCGAGGGGATCGGGGCCGGCGAGCAGTACTTC	CASTEGIGAGEQYF
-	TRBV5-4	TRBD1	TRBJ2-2	TGTGCCAGCAGCTTGTGGACAGGGAGGGAGCTGTTTTTT	CASSLWTGRELFF
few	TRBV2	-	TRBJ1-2	TGTGCCAGCAGTGGCCTTCGGGGTTCGGAGGGTGGCTACACCTTC	CASSGLRGSEGGYTF
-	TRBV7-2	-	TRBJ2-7	TGTGCCAGCAGCTCCCTGGGTGCGGGTTCGGGGTACGAGCAGTACTTC	CASSSLGAGSGYEQYF
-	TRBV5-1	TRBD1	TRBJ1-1	TGCGCCAGCAGCCCGGACAGGGGTGGGAACACTGAAGCTTTCTTT	CASSPDRGGNTEAFF